These 16 T cell receptor beta chains came from one sample sequenced in a study of blood T cell repertoires in COVID-19. TCRdb keeps only in-frame clones here, not all; method: immunoSEQ multiplex PCR. The sample has around 160,000 clones, 84% seen once. Specimen: PBMCs or T cells enriched from blood (not recorded which). The receptors come from a woman in her forties or fifties who had been exposed to COVID-19.

The J gene is TRBJ1-1, the V gene TRBV29-1, with D tentatively TRBD1 (5 bases). The CDR3 contains 14 residues. Germline V gene lookup returns CDR1 SQVTM and CDR2 ANQGSEA. The ends were cut back, 2 bases at V and 6 bases at J, with 16 bases in the middle. The CDR3 region is CSVERGLGWAEAFF. DNA of the CDR3: TGCAGCGTTGAAAGGGGTCTGGGGTGGGCTGAAGCTTTCTTT. Complete variable domain (other parts from reference TRBV29-1 and TRBJ1-1): SAVISQKPSRDICQRGTSLTIQCQVDSQVTMMFWYRQQPGQSLTLIATANQGSEATYESGFVIDKFPISRPNLTFSTLTVSNMSPEDSSIYLCSVERGLGWAEAFFGQGTRLTVV.

The rearrangement links TRBV7-9 to TRBJ1-1; 7 nucleotides match TRBD1. The V gene's germline CDR1 is SEHNR and CDR2 FQNEAQ (reference sequence). This CDR3 is 17 amino acids long. V trimming: 2 bases; J trimming: 0 bases; junction bases outside the gene matches: 9. In nucleotides, the CDR3 is TGTGCCAGCAGCTTAAAAGGAGGGGGCTGGGTGAACACTGAAGCTTTCTTT. Translated, it gives CASSLKGGGWVNTEAFF.

This clone was observed at least ten times. The chain carries TRBV7-9 and TRBJ2-7; 8 bases align to TRBD1. Germline assignment: CDR1 SEHNR and CDR2 FQNEAQ (reference sequence). With 4 bases clipped from V and 1 base from J, the junction kept 3 bases outside the gene matches. This CDR3 region has 14 residues. The CDR3 protein is CASSSTGASYEQYF. The CDR3 nucleotides read TGTGCCAGCAGCTCGACAGGGGCATCCTACGAGCAGTACTTC.

This rearrangement joins TRBV27 to TRBJ1-5; D is unclear. V was trimmed by 4 bases and J by 6 bases, leaving 13 bases between them. Germline values: CDR1 MNHEY, CDR2 SMNVEV (reference sequence). This CDR3 spans 14 amino acids. This CDR3 is CASSSRREIQPQHF. Written as DNA, the CDR3 is TGTGCCAGCAGTTCTCGGCGGGAAATTCAGCCCCAGCATTTT.

This chain joins TRBV5-1 and TRBJ2-2; 9 bases are shared with TRBD2. Per germline, CDR1 SGHRS and CDR2 YFSETQ. After removal of 2 bases from V and 2 bases from J, the junction contained 7 bases not matched to a gene. The CDR3 has 17 residues. CDR3 DNA sequence: TGCGCCAGCAGCTTATTCAGCGGGGGGCCCAACACCGGGGAGCTGTTTTTT. Protein: CASSLFSGGPNTGELFF.

This chain uses TRBV12-5 with TRBJ1-5, with 8 positions matching TRBD1. This CDR3 is built from 16 residues. The V gene end was trimmed by 4 bases and the J gene end by 5 bases; junction bases not matched to a gene: 10. CDR1 is LGHNT and CDR2 is FRNRAP in the germline V gene. The DNA for the CDR3 is TGTGCTAGTGGTTCCGACAGGGGAATCGCGGATCAGCCCCAGCATTTT. It is translated as CASGSDRGIADQPQHF.

V gene TRBV7-6 combines with J gene TRBJ2-7, with 8 bases matching TRBD1. V lost 8 bases and J lost 0; bases outside the gene matches: 9. Per germline, CDR1 SGHVS and CDR2 FNYEAQ. The CDR3 totals 15 residues. The CDR3 spells CASSSRTGFSYEQYF. CDR3 nucleotides: TGTGCCAGCTCTTCAAGGACAGGGTTCTCCTACGAGCAGTACTTC. The full variable domain, completed using reference TRBV7-6 and TRBJ2-7, is GAGVSQSPRYKVTKRGQDVALRCDPISGHVSLYWYRQALGQGPEFLTYFNYEAQQDKSGLPNDRFSAERPEGSISTLTIQRTEQRDSAMYRCASSSRTGFSYEQYFGPGTRLTVT.

This sequence joins TRBV21-1 and TRBJ2-2; the table's TRBD1 call for D was not verified on the DNA. TRBV21-1 is flagged as a pseudogene. CDR3 size: 17 residues. The CDR3: CASSKDRGNSHGGELFF. In DNA form, the CDR3 reads TGTGCCAGCAGCAAAGACAGGGGAAATTCTCATGGCGGGGAGCTGTTTTTT.

V and J are TRBV5-1 and TRBJ2-2; TRBD1 matches at 12 bases. Germline CDR1 SGHRS, CDR2 YFSETQ. The CDR3 runs 17 residues. V shed 2 bases, J shed 4 bases, and the junction held 6 bases outside the gene matches. CDR3 loop: CASSFPGTGGVTGELFF. CDR3 coding DNA: TGCGCCAGCAGCTTCCCCGGGACAGGGGGCGTCACCGGGGAGCTGTTTTTT.

The chain carries TRBV5-5 and TRBJ2-1; 9 positions agree with TRBD2. CDR3 length: 16 residues. Germline lookup yields CDR1 SGHKS and CDR2 YYEKEE (reference sequence). V gave up 0 bases and J gave up 6 bases; unmatched junction bases: 7. This CDR3 reads CASSLAGGLAPNEQFF. CDR3 bases: TGTGCCAGCAGCTTGGCCGGAGGACTAGCGCCCAATGAGCAGTTCTTC.

The CDR3 loop is CASSKPPGQVNTGELFF. CDR3 DNA sequence: TGTGCCAGCAGCAAACCACCGGGACAGGTTAACACCGGGGAGCTGTTTTTT. The rearrangement uses TRBV7-8 and TRBJ2-2; 8 bases are shared with TRBD1. The germline V gene encodes CDR1 SGHVS and CDR2 FQNEAQ. This CDR3 has 17 residues. The J segment lost 2 bases and the V segment lost 5 bases, leaving 10 bases of the junction unmatched. Complete variable domain (other parts from reference TRBV7-8 and TRBJ2-2): GAGVSQSPRYKVAKRGQDVALRCDPISGHVSLFWYQQALGQGPEFLTYFQNEAQLDKSGLPSDRFFAERPEGSVSTLKIQRTQQEDSAVYLCASSKPPGQVNTGELFFGEGSRLTVL.

The chain has TRBV5-1 and TRBJ2-2; perhaps TRBD2 as D (5 bases). Germline CDR1 is SGHRS and CDR2 is YFSETQ. Trimming took off 6 bases at V and 1 base at J, with 13 bases between the two ends. The CDR3 has 15 residues. DNA for the CDR3: TGCGCCAGCACGCCCAACCGGGGGAACACCGGGGAGCTGTTTTTT. Residues: CASTPNRGNTGELFF. Complete variable domain (other parts from reference TRBV5-1 and TRBJ2-2): KAGVTQTPRYLIKTRGQQVTLSCSPISGHRSVSWYQQTPGQGLQFLFEYFSETQRNKGNFPGRFSGRQFSNSRSEMNVSTLELGDSALYLCASTPNRGNTGELFFGEGSRLTVL.

The rearrangement uses TRBV3-1 (or the pseudogene TRBV3-2) and TRBJ1-6; 7 bases are shared with TRBD1. Germline loops: CDR1 LGHDT, CDR2 YNNKEL (reference sequence). The CDR3 is made up of 17 amino acids. V trimming: 3 bases; J trimming: 4 bases; junction bases outside the gene matches: 9. CDR3 sequence reads: CASSHNRGSYYNSPLHF. The DNA for the CDR3 is TGTGCCAGCAGCCACAACAGGGGCTCCTATTATAATTCACCCCTCCACTTT.

The sample holds a few counts of this clone. This chain joins TRBV7-2 and TRBJ2-1; 9 positions match TRBD2. J gave up 2 bases and V 4 bases, and 3 bases lay outside the gene matches. Per the germline V gene, CDR1 is SGHTA and CDR2 is FQGNSA. The CDR3 contains 15 residues. The CDR3: CASSSAGGTYNEQFF. CDR3 nucleotide sequence: TGTGCCAGCAGCTCTGCGGGGGGGACCTACAATGAGCAGTTCTTC.

This clone was seen only a few times. The chain links TRBV5-4 to TRBJ2-1; a weak D match, TRBD1 (6 bases). Germline-derived CDR1 and CDR2 are SGHNT and YYREEE (reference sequence). Trimming removed 4 bases at V and 7 bases at J, with 12 bases between. The CDR3 has 13 amino acids. The CDR3 DNA sequence: TGTGCCAGCAGCCCACGGACAGTGAATGAGCAGTTCTTC. Translating it yields CASSPRTVNEQFF. The complete variable domain, with remaining parts taken from reference TRBV5-4 and TRBJ2-1, reads ETGVTQSPTHLIKTRGQQVTLRCSSQSGHNTVSWYQQALGQGPQFIFQYYREEENGRGNFPPRFSGLQFPNYSSELNVNALELDDSALYLCASSPRTVNEQFFGPGTRLTVL.

The chain uses TRBV6-8 and TRBJ1-1; the D is unclear. V was pared by 2 bases and J by 4 bases, with 26 bases between. From germline, CDR1 is MNHGY and CDR2 SAAAGT. The CDR3 is 19 residues long. CDR3 DNA sequence: TGTGCCAGCAGTTACCCCCCGAGTGGGTTTTTAGGACTTTTCACTGAAGCTTTCTTT. Translating it yields CASSYPPSGFLGLFTEAFF.